A single sample is the source of the 5 T cell receptor beta chains below, sequenced in a study of blood T cell repertoires in COVID-19. Assay: immunoSEQ multiplex PCR; the TCRdb copy retains only in-frame clones and omits some. The table records more than 300,000 clones, approximately 89% of them present only once. The sequenced sample consisted of peripheral blood. The source is a young woman with COVID-19, enrolled during active disease.

The V call is TRBV2, the J call TRBJ2-5; D unresolved. V was pared by 6 bases and J by 4 bases, with 6 bases between. The CDR3 extends over 11 amino acids. Germline values: CDR1 SNHLY, CDR2 FYNNEI. The CDR3 loop reads CASSKIETQYF. The DNA for the CDR3 is TGTGCCAGCAGCAAAATAGAGACCCAGTACTTC.

CDR3 region: CSSPGIAADNEQFF. The DNA for the CDR3 is TGCAGCTCCCCGGGGATAGCGGCAGACAATGAGCAGTTCTTC. The gene calls are TRBV29-1 and TRBJ2-1; a possible D gene is TRBD2 (6 bases). The CDR3 extends over 14 amino acids. The ends were cut back, 8 bases at V and 5 bases at J, with 19 bases in the middle. The V gene's germline CDR1 is SQVTM and CDR2 ANQGSEA.

The rearrangement joins TRBV19 to TRBJ2-7; 10 nucleotides agree with TRBD2. The germline V gene has CDR1 LNHDA and CDR2 SQIVND (reference sequence). J lost 6 bases, V lost 6 bases, and 8 bases had no gene match. The CDR3 runs 14 residues. The CDR3 region is CASSPAGGRGEQYF. The CDR3 DNA sequence: TGTGCCAGTAGCCCAGCGGGAGGGCGAGGCGAGCAGTACTTC.

CDR3 region: CSVGRERGEQFF. CDR3 coding DNA: TGCAGCGTTGGGAGGGAACGGGGTGAGCAGTTCTTC. V and J are TRBV29-1 and TRBJ2-1; the D gene is possibly TRBD2 (6 bases). CDR1 is SQVTM, CDR2 ANQGSEA, per germline. This CDR3 region has 12 residues. Trimming took 4 bases from V and 9 from J, leaving 13 bases between them.

This clone came up once. The chain combines TRBV6-5 with TRBJ1-1; TRBD1 is a possible D gene (6 bases). CDR1 is MNHEY and CDR2 is SVGAGI in the germline V gene. CDR3 length: 14 amino acids. Deletions cut 5 bases from V and 8 bases from J, with 18 bases between. CDR3 DNA: TGTGCCAGCAGTCCCGGGACAACGGTTCTCGAAGCTTTCTTT. Its translation: CASSPGTTVLEAFF.